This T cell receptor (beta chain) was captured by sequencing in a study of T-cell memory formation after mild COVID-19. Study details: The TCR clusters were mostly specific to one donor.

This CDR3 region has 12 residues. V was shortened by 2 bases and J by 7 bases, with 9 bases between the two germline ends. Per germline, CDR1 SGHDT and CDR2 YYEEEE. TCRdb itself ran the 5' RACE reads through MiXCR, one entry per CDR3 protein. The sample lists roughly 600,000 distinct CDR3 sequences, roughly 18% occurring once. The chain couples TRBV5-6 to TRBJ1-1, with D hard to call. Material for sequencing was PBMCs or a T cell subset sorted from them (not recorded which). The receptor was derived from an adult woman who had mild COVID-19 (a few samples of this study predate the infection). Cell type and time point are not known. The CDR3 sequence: CASSFPWGEAFF. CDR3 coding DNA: TGTGCCAGCAGCTTTCCATGGGGTGAAGCTTTCTTT.